A selection of T cell receptor beta chains follows, all from one sample in a study of cytomegalovirus exposure and HLA in healthy donors. Profiled with immunoSEQ multiplex PCR; TCRdb holds only in-frame clones, not every one. The sample includes around 180,000 clones, about 80% of them seen just once. The source material was PBMCs. The receptors derive from a woman aged 18 to 35 in good health and CMV-seropositive. Each CDR3 is given with its conserved first and last residue. Each record gives: V gene, J gene, D gene, clone size, CDR3 DNA, CDR3 protein. The D gene is left open where the match is weak. A clone size is listed for some rows: how often the clone was seen (once, few, many), or a class if it is expanded.

v_gene: TRBV5-1; j_gene: TRBJ2-1; d_gene: TRBD2; abundance: NA; CDR3nt: TGCGCCAGCAGCCCTCGGGGGGGTTCCTACAATGAGCAGTTCTTC; CDR3aa: CASSPRGGSYNEQFF
v_gene: TRBV2; j_gene: TRBJ2-1; d_gene: TRBD1; abundance: NA; CDR3nt: TGTGCCAGCGACAGGGTCAAGGGCAATGAGCAGTTCTTC; CDR3aa: CASDRVKGNEQFF
v_gene: TRBV6-1; j_gene: TRBJ1-1; d_gene: NA; abundance: few; CDR3nt: TGTGCCAGCAGTGAAGCAATAAGGGCGGGTGAAGCTTTCTTT; CDR3aa: CASSEAIRAGEAFF
v_gene: TRBV29-1; j_gene: TRBJ2-1; d_gene: TRBD1; abundance: NA; CDR3nt: TGCAGCGTTGGGGGGACAGGGCACAATGAGCAGTTCTTC; CDR3aa: CSVGGTGHNEQFF
v_gene: TRBV12-1; j_gene: TRBJ1-3; d_gene: NA; abundance: NA; CDR3nt: TGTGCCAGCAGCTTCCCTTTTGTTCCCGGGAATTTT; CDR3aa: CASSFPFVPGNF
v_gene: TRBV21-1; j_gene: TRBJ1-2; d_gene: NA; abundance: NA; CDR3nt: TGTGCCAGCAGCAAAATAGGACAGCTACCCGAAGTAACCTATGGCTACACCTTC; CDR3aa: CASSKIGQLPEVTYGYTF
v_gene: TRBV6-1; j_gene: TRBJ2-7; d_gene: TRBD1; abundance: NA; CDR3nt: TGTGCCAGCAGTGACCGGGACAGGTTCTACGAGCAGTACTTC; CDR3aa: CASSDRDRFYEQYF
v_gene: TRBV30; j_gene: TRBJ1-6; d_gene: NA; abundance: NA; CDR3nt: TGTGCCTCAGACAAAGAAAATTCCCTCCACTTT; CDR3aa: CASDKENSLHF
v_gene: TRBV11-3; j_gene: TRBJ2-1; d_gene: TRBD1; abundance: NA; CDR3nt: TGTGCCAGCAGGACTACAGGGGGCAATGAGCAGTTCTTC; CDR3aa: CASRTTGGNEQFF
v_gene: TRBV18; j_gene: TRBJ1-2; d_gene: NA; abundance: NA; CDR3nt: TGTGCCAGCTCACCATCGACAGTTTCTAACTATGGCTACACCTTC; CDR3aa: CASSPSTVSNYGYTF
v_gene: TRBV4-1; j_gene: TRBJ2-1; d_gene: NA; abundance: NA; CDR3nt: TGCGCCAGCAGCCAAGGGGGAGGCGGGTTAGCTAATGAGCAGTTCTTC; CDR3aa: CASSQGGGGLANEQFF
v_gene: TRBV6-5; j_gene: TRBJ2-1; d_gene: TRBD2; abundance: NA; CDR3nt: TGTGCCAGCAGTTACAAGCGGGGGTGGAACAATGAGCAGTTCTTC; CDR3aa: CASSYKRGWNNEQFF
v_gene: TRBV6-1; j_gene: TRBJ1-6; d_gene: NA; abundance: NA; CDR3nt: TGTGCCAGCAGTGAAGTGCGGGAGATAGGGTCACCCCTCCACTTT; CDR3aa: CASSEVREIGSPLHF
v_gene: TRBV15; j_gene: TRBJ2-5; d_gene: TRBD2; abundance: NA; CDR3nt: TGTGCCACCAGCAGAGAACGAGGCGGGGGGGGAAAAGAGACCCAGTACTTC; CDR3aa: CATSRERGGGGKETQYF
v_gene: TRBV20-1; j_gene: TRBJ2-3; d_gene: TRBD2; abundance: few; CDR3nt: TGCAGTGCTAGGCCCGGGGGGAGGTTGTATTTT; CDR3aa: CSARPGGRLYF
v_gene: TRBV6-1; j_gene: TRBJ1-4; d_gene: NA; abundance: NA; CDR3nt: TGTGCCAGCAGCTTCACAGGGAGTACTGAAAAACTGTTTTTT; CDR3aa: CASSFTGSTEKLFF
v_gene: TRBV6-5; j_gene: TRBJ2-6; d_gene: NA; abundance: NA; CDR3nt: TGTGCCAGCACCATAGGGGTTGGGGCCAACGTCCTGACTTTC; CDR3aa: CASTIGVGANVLTF
v_gene: TRBV6-1; j_gene: TRBJ2-3; d_gene: TRBD2; abundance: NA; CDR3nt: TGTGCCAGCAGTGAAGGACCGGGGGGACCAGGCACAGATACGCAGTATTTT; CDR3aa: CASSEGPGGPGTDTQYF
v_gene: TRBV6-4; j_gene: TRBJ2-5; d_gene: NA; abundance: NA; CDR3nt: TGTGCCGTCAATGCGGGGAACAGGGAGACCCAGTACTTC; CDR3aa: CAVNAGNRETQYF
v_gene: TRBV2; j_gene: TRBJ1-1; d_gene: NA; abundance: NA; CDR3nt: TGTGCCAGCAGTGAAAAGAGGCACACTGAAGCTTTCTTT; CDR3aa: CASSEKRHTEAFF
v_gene: TRBV6-5; j_gene: TRBJ1-1; d_gene: NA; abundance: NA; CDR3nt: TGTGCCAGCAGCCTAATGGGCATGAACACTGAAGCTTTCTTT; CDR3aa: CASSLMGMNTEAFF
v_gene: TRBV6-1; j_gene: TRBJ2-2; d_gene: NA; abundance: NA; CDR3nt: TGTGCCAGCAGTGGAGGGGACAATGACGCCGGGGAGCTGTTTTTT; CDR3aa: CASSGGDNDAGELFF
v_gene: TRBV4-3; j_gene: TRBJ2-6; d_gene: NA; abundance: NA; CDR3nt: TGCGCCAGCAGCCGGGGCCCTGGGGCCAACGGCCTGACTTTC; CDR3aa: CASSRGPGANGLTF
v_gene: TRBV20-1; j_gene: TRBJ1-2; d_gene: NA; abundance: NA; CDR3nt: TGCAGTGCTAGTCCCAATGGCTACACCTTC; CDR3aa: CSASPNGYTF
v_gene: TRBV11-2; j_gene: TRBJ1-2; d_gene: NA; abundance: NA; CDR3nt: TGTGCCAGCAGCTTAGCCCAGGCCCACTATGGCTACACCTTC; CDR3aa: CASSLAQAHYGYTF
v_gene: TRBV27; j_gene: TRBJ2-2; d_gene: TRBD2; abundance: NA; CDR3nt: TGTGCCAGCATCTCCAACACCGGGGGGGTGAACACCGGGGAGCTGTTTTTT; CDR3aa: CASISNTGGVNTGELFF
v_gene: TRBV6-4; j_gene: TRBJ2-1; d_gene: NA; abundance: NA; CDR3nt: TGTGCCAGCAGTGGGAGTGGGGCTCGTGGGGAACAGTTCTTC; CDR3aa: CASSGSGARGEQFF
v_gene: TRBV30; j_gene: TRBJ2-5; d_gene: NA; abundance: NA; CDR3nt: TGTGCCTGGAGTGTACATAGGGGCCGAGAGACCCAGTACTTC; CDR3aa: CAWSVHRGRETQYF
v_gene: TRBV30; j_gene: TRBJ1-1; d_gene: NA; abundance: NA; CDR3nt: TGTGCCTGGAGCCATCGGGGGGTCACTGAAGCTTTCTTT; CDR3aa: CAWSHRGVTEAFF
v_gene: TRBV2; j_gene: TRBJ1-4; d_gene: TRBD1; abundance: NA; CDR3nt: TGTGCCAGCAACCCAAACGGACAGGGGGATGAAAAACTGTTTTTT; CDR3aa: CASNPNGQGDEKLFF
v_gene: TRBV6-5; j_gene: TRBJ2-3; d_gene: NA; abundance: NA; CDR3nt: TGTGCCAGCAGTTATCACTACCGTGATACGCAGTATTTT; CDR3aa: CASSYHYRDTQYF
v_gene: TRBV29-1; j_gene: TRBJ2-2; d_gene: NA; abundance: NA; CDR3nt: TGCAGCGTTGAAGACAGGGGAGTCACCGGGGAGCTGTTTTTT; CDR3aa: CSVEDRGVTGELFF
v_gene: TRBV6-5; j_gene: TRBJ2-1; d_gene: NA; abundance: NA; CDR3nt: TGTGCCAGCAGCACTACGACGGGCTCCTACAATGAGCAGTTCTTC; CDR3aa: CASSTTTGSYNEQFF
v_gene: TRBV4-1; j_gene: TRBJ2-7; d_gene: TRBD1; abundance: NA; CDR3nt: TGCGCCAGCAGCCCGGGACAGGAAACCTACGAGCAGTACTTC; CDR3aa: CASSPGQETYEQYF
v_gene: TRBV4-3; j_gene: TRBJ1-2; d_gene: NA; abundance: once; CDR3nt: TGCGCCAGCAGCCAAGATACTGGTTTCTATGGCTACACCTTC; CDR3aa: CASSQDTGFYGYTF
v_gene: TRBV11-1; j_gene: TRBJ2-5; d_gene: NA; abundance: NA; CDR3nt: TGTGCCAGCAGCCACAATCCCAGGGATGTGGAGACCCAGTACTTC; CDR3aa: CASSHNPRDVETQYF
v_gene: TRBV11-3; j_gene: TRBJ2-1; d_gene: TRBD2; abundance: NA; CDR3nt: TGTGCCAGCAGTTACCCGGGACTAGCCTACAATGAGCAGTTCTTC; CDR3aa: CASSYPGLAYNEQFF
v_gene: TRBV5-4; j_gene: TRBJ2-3; d_gene: TRBD2; abundance: NA; CDR3nt: TGTGCCAGCAGCTGGGCCGGGACTAGCAGAGATACGCAGTATTTT; CDR3aa: CASSWAGTSRDTQYF